Presented here are 4 T cell receptor beta chains from one specimen sequenced in a study of blood T cell repertoires in COVID-19 (dated by TCRdb to the early 2020s). Libraries were constructed by the immunoSEQ multiplex PCR assay. This is the immuneACCESS table as TCRdb keeps it, with only in-frame sequences that have V and J called. A part of the clones is gone; compared with another copy, unresolved V genes explain less than half, and the rest is unexplained. Counted in this sample were around 330,000 clones; roughly 90% of them appeared once. 2% to 3% of the sample belongs to the ten largest clones. The source material was PBMCs or T cells enriched from blood (not recorded which). The origin of the receptors is a man between 60 and 75 years old who had recovered from COVID-19.

The chain joins TRBV5-1 to TRBJ1-2; D is undetermined. The CDR3 contains 13 residues. CDR1 SGHRS and CDR2 YFSETQ come from the germline V gene. Trimming shortened V by 5 bases and J by 8 bases, and 16 bases separated the two germline ends. The CDR3 reads CASSSPTSPGYTF. CDR3 sequence (DNA): TGCGCCAGCAGTTCGCCAACTTCTCCAGGCTACACCTTC.

The chain recombines TRBV6-6 with TRBJ1-2; TRBD1 aligns across 10 bases. The CDR3 totals 17 residues. Trimming took 6 bases from V and 0 from J; bases not matched to a gene: 10. CDR1 is MNHNY, CDR2 SVGAGI, per germline (reference sequence). In nucleotides, the CDR3 is TGTGCCAGCAGCCGAACGGACAGGGGGAGTACTAACTATGGCTACACCTTC. Protein sequence: CASSRTDRGSTNYGYTF.

This clone was observed once. The chain joins TRBV6-5 to TRBJ1-3, with D possibly matching TRBD1 (6 bases). Germline loops: CDR1 MNHEY, CDR2 SVGAGI. The CDR3 covers 14 residues. The V gene lost 6 bases and the J gene lost 0 bases, with 9 bases spanning the gap. The CDR3 region has the DNA TGTGCCAGCAGCAGGGACAACTCTGGAAACACCATATATTTT. Amino acid sequence: CASSRDNSGNTIYF.

The chain recombines TRBV3-1 (or the pseudogene TRBV3-2) with TRBJ2-1; TRBD2 agrees at 7 bases. Germline-derived CDR1 and CDR2 are LGHDT and YNNKEL (reference sequence). The CDR3 runs 16 residues. V was clipped by 5 bases and J by 5 bases; unmatched bases: 12. This chain's CDR3 is CASSARMAGDNNEQFF. The DNA for the CDR3 is TGTGCCAGCAGCGCCCGTATGGCGGGAGATAACAATGAGCAGTTCTTC.